The TCR beta chain described here comes from a study of monozygotic twins with inflammatory bowel disease. A note on this clonotype: The target antigen is unknown.

TCRdb processed the 5' RACE reads again and assigns one entry to each CDR3 protein, with no DNA. Its clone listing holds roughly 200,000 distinct CDR3 sequences. Study-wide findings and caveats: Compared with healthy twins, IBD patients shared fewer clonotypes with others, especially with disease activity.

The sequencing sample was made of blood. The sequence derives from a human donor with ulcerative colitis or Crohn's disease, or a healthy co-twin of an affected twin (not recorded which).

The CDR3 region is CASSLRQGGETQYF. The chain employs TRBV4-1 and TRBJ2-5; TCRdb's D call of TRBD1 is untestable without DNA. Germline V gene data show CDR1 as MGHRA and CDR2 as YSYEKL. The CDR3 extends over 14 amino acids.